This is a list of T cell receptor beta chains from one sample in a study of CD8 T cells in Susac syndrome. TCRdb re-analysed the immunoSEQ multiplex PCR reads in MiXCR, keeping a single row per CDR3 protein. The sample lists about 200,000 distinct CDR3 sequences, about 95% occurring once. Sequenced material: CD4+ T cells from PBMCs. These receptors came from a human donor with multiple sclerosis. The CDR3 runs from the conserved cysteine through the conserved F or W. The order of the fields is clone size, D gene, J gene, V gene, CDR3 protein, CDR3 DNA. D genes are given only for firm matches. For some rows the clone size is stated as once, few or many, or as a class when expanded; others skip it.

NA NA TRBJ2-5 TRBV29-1 CSVGLSATGETQYF TGCAGCGTTGGCTTGTCGGCTACAGGGGAGACCCAGTACTTC
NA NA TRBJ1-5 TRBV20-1 CSARGSGFNQPQHF TGCAGTGCTAGAGGTTCAGGGTTCAATCAGCCCCAGCATTTT
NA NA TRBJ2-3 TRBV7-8 CASSTGRLSRHTQYF TGTGCCAGCAGCACAGGACGGCTAAGCCGCCATACGCAGTATTTT
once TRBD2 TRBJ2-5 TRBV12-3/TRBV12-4 CASSPGLAGEYF TGTGCCAGCAGCCCTGGACTAGCGGGGGAGTACTTC
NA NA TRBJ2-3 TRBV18 CASSPSGDMTDTQYF TGTGCCAGCTCACCATCAGGGGACATGACAGATACGCAGTATTTT
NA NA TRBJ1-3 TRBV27 CASSPDAGGNTIYF TGTGCCAGCAGTCCCGACGCGGGCGGAAACACCATATATTTT
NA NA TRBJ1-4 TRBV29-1 CSVDGAGEKLFF TGCAGCGTTGATGGAGCAGGTGAAAAACTGTTTTTT
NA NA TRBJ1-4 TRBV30 CAWRPLGTTNEKLFF TGTGCCTGGAGGCCCCTCGGAACAACTAATGAAAAACTGTTTTTT
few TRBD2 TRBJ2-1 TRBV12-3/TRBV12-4 CASSLASGLYNEQFF TGTGCCAGCAGTTTGGCTAGCGGACTGTACAATGAGCAGTTCTTC
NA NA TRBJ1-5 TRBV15 CATSTDSSNQPQHF TGTGCCACCAGCACCGACAGTAGCAATCAGCCCCAGCATTTT
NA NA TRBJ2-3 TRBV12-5 CASGIGTPRESDTQYF TGTGCTAGTGGCATCGGGACACCACGTGAGTCAGATACGCAGTATTTT
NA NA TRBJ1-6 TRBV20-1 CSATGPNSPLHF TGCAGTGCTACCGGGCCCAATTCACCCCTCCACTTT
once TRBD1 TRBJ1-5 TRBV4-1 CASSELTGAPQPQHF TGCGCCAGCAGCGAGCTGACAGGGGCCCCTCAGCCCCAGCATTTT
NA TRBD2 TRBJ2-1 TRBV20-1 CSAYTSGGADEQFF TGCAGTGCTTATACTAGCGGGGGGGCCGATGAGCAGTTCTTC
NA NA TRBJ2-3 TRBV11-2 CASSRKTGTLSTDTQYF TGTGCCAGCAGCCGAAAGACCGGGACCCTGAGCACAGATACGCAGTATTTT
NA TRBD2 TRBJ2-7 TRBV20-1 CSAWTSGGYEQYF TGCAGTGCTTGGACTAGCGGGGGCTACGAGCAGTACTTC
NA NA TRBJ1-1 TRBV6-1 CASIRLVRTNMNTEAFF TGTGCCAGCATACGTCTGGTCCGGACAAATATGAACACTGAAGCTTTCTTT
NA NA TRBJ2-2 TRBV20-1 CSTGLTGELFF TGCAGTACTGGGCTCACCGGGGAGCTGTTTTTT
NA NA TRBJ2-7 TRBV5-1 CASSEDFFEQYF TGCGCCAGCAGCGAGGACTTTTTCGAGCAGTACTTC
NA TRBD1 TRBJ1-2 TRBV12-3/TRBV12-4 CASRNTGGSYYGYTF TGTGCCAGCAGGAACACAGGGGGTAGCTACTATGGCTACACCTTC
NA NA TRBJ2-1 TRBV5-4 CASSLGPEDEQFF TGTGCCAGCAGCTTAGGCCCTGAGGATGAGCAGTTCTTC
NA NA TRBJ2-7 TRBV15 CATSSLPNAYEQYF TGTGCCACCAGCAGTCTACCCAACGCCTACGAGCAGTACTTC
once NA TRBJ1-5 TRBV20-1 CSARFMSPDQPQHF TGCAGTGCTAGGTTCATGTCTCCCGATCAGCCCCAGCATTTT
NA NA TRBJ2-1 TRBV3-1 CASSQERPGEQFF TGTGCCAGCAGCCAAGAGCGCCCTGGTGAGCAGTTCTTC
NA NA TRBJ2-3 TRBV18 CAGSPRSTDTQYF TGTGCCGGTTCGCCCCGATCGACAGATACGCAGTATTTT
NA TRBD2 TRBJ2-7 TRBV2 CASSLELAGRNEQYF TGTGCCAGCAGCCTCGAACTAGCGGGACGCAACGAGCAGTACTTC
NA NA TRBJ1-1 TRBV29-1 CSVEKSHLNTEAFF TGCAGCGTTGAGAAGTCACACCTGAACACTGAAGCTTTCTTT
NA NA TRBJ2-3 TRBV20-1 CSARTTGSRIDTQYF TGCAGTGCTAGGACGACAGGAAGTAGAATAGATACGCAGTATTTT
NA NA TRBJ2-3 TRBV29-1 CSAAGTSGPDTQYF TGCAGCGCGGCTGGGACCTCGGGGCCAGATACGCAGTATTTT
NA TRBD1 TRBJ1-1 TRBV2 CASMRGTVNTEAFF TGTGCCAGCATGCGGGGGACAGTGAACACTGAAGCTTTCTTT
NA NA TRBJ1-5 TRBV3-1 CASSQDSYNQPQHF TGTGCCAGCAGCCAAGATAGCTACAATCAGCCCCAGCATTTT
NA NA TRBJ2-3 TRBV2 CASSEIDTQYF TGTGCCAGCAGTGAAATAGATACGCAGTATTTT
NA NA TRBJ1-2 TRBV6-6 CASSEGEHGYTF TGTGCCAGCAGCGAGGGGGAGCATGGCTACACCTTC
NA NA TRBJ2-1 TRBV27 CASSLLRLEDNEQFF TGTGCCAGCAGTTTATTGAGGCTAGAGGACAATGAGCAGTTCTTC
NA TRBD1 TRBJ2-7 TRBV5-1 CASSLGQGVVTYEQYF TGCGCCAGCAGCCTGGGACAGGGAGTAGTCACCTACGAGCAGTACTTC
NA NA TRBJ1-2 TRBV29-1 CSVVERNLYTF TGCAGCGTTGTAGAACGTAACCTCTACACCTTC
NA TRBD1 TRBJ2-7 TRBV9 CASSAGTGYLYEQYF TGTGCCAGCAGCGCGGGGACAGGGTACCTCTACGAGCAGTACTTC
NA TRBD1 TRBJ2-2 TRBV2 CANSQGFGELFF TGTGCCAACTCACAGGGGTTCGGGGAGCTGTTTTTT
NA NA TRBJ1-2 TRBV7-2 CASSLLTAYGYTF TGTGCCAGCAGCTTGCTGACCGCCTATGGCTACACCTTC
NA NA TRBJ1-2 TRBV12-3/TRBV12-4 CASSPSADYGYTF TGTGCCAGCAGTCCCTCAGCCGATTATGGCTACACCTTC
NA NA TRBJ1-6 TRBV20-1 CSACGVPGAGCNSPPHF TGCAGTGCTTGCGGCGTTCCCGGGGCAGGTTGTAATTCACCCCCCCACTTT
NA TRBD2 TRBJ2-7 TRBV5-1 CASSLSAGGAGVYEQYF TGCGCCAGCAGCCTTTCTGCCGGGGGGGCCGGGGTCTACGAGCAGTACTTC
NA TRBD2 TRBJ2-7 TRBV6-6 CASRTGGGLEQYF TGTGCCAGCCGGACGGGGGGTGGTCTGGAGCAGTACTTC
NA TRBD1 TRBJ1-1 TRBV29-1 CSGTGGSEAFF TGCAGCGGTACAGGGGGGTCTGAAGCTTTCTTT
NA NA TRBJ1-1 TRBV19 CASNHHQQGGGEAFF TGTGCCAGTAACCACCACCAACAGGGCGGGGGTGAAGCTTTCTTT
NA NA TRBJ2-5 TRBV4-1 CASSQGWGEETQYF TGCGCCAGCAGCCAGGGTTGGGGAGAAGAGACCCAGTACTTC
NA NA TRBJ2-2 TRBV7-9 CARPGAANTGELFF TGTGCCAGGCCCGGGGCCGCGAACACCGGGGAGCTGTTTTTT
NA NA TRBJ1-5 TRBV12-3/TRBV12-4 CASSTRRGNQPQHF TGTGCCAGCAGTACCAGGAGGGGCAATCAGCCCCAGCATTTT
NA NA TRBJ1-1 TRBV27 CASSPFTLEAAFF TGTGCCAGCAGCCCCTTCACACTCGAGGCAGCTTTCTTT
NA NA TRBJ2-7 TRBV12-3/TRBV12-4 CASSPGTMSSYEQYF TGTGCCAGCAGCCCGGGGACAATGAGCTCCTACGAGCAGTACTTC
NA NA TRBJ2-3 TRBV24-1 CATSDLDTQYF TGTGCCACCAGTGATTTGGATACGCAGTATTTT
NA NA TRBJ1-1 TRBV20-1 CSADSDTEAFF TGCAGTGCTGACAGCGACACTGAAGCTTTCTTT
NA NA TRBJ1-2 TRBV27 CASSDGSGYYGYTF TGTGCCAGCTCGGACGGCTCTGGCTACTATGGCTACACCTTC
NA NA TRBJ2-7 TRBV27 CASSPDSPNQQYF TGTGCCAGCAGCCCAGACAGCCCTAACCAGCAGTACTTC
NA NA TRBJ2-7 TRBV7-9 CASSWGPGVIYEQYF TGTGCCAGCAGCTGGGGGCCAGGGGTGATCTACGAGCAGTACTTC
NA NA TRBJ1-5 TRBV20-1 CSARVETGQHF TGCAGTGCTAGAGTCGAGACAGGCCAGCATTTT
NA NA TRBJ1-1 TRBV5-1 CASSYNMNTEAFF TGCGCCAGCAGCTACAACATGAACACTGAAGCTTTCTTT